This TCR beta chain was found in a study of CD8 T cells in Susac syndrome. The study's findings and limits: Clonal expansion was absent from the CD4+ T cell repertoires in Susac syndrome.

Concerning this clonotype: Antigen: not known.

Reverse transcription of roughly 0.45 to 1 ug RNA was carried out with random hexamers. Amplification of TCR beta CDR3 used immunoSEQ multiplex PCR across 54 Vbeta and 13 Jbeta. TCRdb analysed the immunoSEQ multiplex PCR reads with MiXCR anew, one entry per CDR3 protein. The profile shows 170,000 or so distinct CDR3 sequences, 90% to 95% of them singletons. With V trimmed by 5 bases and J by 3 bases, 6 bases remained unmatched. The CDR3 is 15 residues long. The germline V gene has CDR1 SGHAT and CDR2 FQNNGV. The specimen sequenced was CD4+ T cells from PBMCs. The source of this sequence is a human donor with Susac syndrome. V usage is TRBV11-2 and J usage is TRBJ2-2; 7 bases are shared with TRBD2. The CDR3 bases are TGTGCCAGCAGCCGAGGCGGGGGTTACACCGGGGAGCTGTTTTTT. This translates into CASSRGGGYTGELFF.